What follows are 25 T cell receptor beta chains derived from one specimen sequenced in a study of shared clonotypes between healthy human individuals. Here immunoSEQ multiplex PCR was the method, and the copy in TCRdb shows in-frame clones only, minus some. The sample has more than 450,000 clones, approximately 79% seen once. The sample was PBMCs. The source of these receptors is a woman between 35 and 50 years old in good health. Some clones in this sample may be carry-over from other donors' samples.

The DNA for the CDR3 is TGTGCCAGCAGCCGCCCGGCTAGCGGGCCCCCGCCGTTCTTC. Translation gives CASSRPASGPPPFF. The rearrangement links TRBV11-2 to TRBJ2-1, with 8 bases aligning to TRBD2. Germline-derived CDR1 and CDR2 are SGHAT and FQNNGV. The junction had 15 bases not matched to a gene; V was cut back by 5 bases and J by 15 bases. The CDR3 totals 14 residues.

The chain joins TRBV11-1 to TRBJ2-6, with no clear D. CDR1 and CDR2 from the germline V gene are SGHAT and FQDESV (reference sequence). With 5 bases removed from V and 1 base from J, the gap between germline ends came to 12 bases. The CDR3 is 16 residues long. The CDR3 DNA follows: TGTGCCAGCAGCCCCCGTCTTGGGTCTGGGGCCAACGTCCTGACTTTC. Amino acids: CASSPRLGSGANVLTF.

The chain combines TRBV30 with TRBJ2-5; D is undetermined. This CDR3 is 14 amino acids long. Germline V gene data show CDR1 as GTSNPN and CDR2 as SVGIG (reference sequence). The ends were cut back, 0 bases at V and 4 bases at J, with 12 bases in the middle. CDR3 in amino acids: CAWSVLISGETQYF. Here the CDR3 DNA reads TGTGCCTGGAGTGTACTAATTAGTGGAGAGACCCAGTACTTC.

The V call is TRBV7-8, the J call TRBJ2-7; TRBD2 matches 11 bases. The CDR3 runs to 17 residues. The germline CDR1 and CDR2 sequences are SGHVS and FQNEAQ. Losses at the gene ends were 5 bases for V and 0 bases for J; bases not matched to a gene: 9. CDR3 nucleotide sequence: TGTGCCAGCAGCCAACGGACTAGCGGGCAAGGCTCCTACGAGCAGTACTTC. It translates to CASSQRTSGQGSYEQYF. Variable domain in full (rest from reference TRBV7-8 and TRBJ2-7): GAGVSQSPRYKVAKRGQDVALRCDPISGHVSLFWYQQALGQGPEFLTYFQNEAQLDKSGLPSDRFFAERPEGSVSTLKIQRTQQEDSAVYLCASSQRTSGQGSYEQYFGPGTRLTVT.

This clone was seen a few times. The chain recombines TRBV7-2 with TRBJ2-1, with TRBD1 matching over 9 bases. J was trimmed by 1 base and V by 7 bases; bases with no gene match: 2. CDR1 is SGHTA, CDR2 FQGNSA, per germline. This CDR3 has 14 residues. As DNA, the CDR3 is TGTGCCAGCACCGGACAGGGGTCCTACAATGAGCAGTTCTTC. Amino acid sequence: CASTGQGSYNEQFF.

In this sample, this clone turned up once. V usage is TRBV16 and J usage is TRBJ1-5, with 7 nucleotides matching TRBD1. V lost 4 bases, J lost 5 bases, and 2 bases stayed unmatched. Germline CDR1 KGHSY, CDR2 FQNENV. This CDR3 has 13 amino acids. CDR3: CASSPGTDQPQHF. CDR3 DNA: TGTGCCAGCAGCCCGGGGACAGATCAGCCCCAGCATTTT.

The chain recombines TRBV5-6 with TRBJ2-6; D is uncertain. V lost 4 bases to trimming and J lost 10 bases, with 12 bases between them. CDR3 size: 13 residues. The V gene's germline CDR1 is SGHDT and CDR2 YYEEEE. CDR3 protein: CASSPLNGNVLTF. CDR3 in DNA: TGTGCCAGCAGCCCACTTAATGGGAACGTCCTGACTTTC.

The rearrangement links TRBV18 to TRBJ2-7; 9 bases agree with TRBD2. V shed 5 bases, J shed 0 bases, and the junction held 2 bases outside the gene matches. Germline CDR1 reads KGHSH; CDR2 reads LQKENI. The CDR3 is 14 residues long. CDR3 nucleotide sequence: TGTGCCAGCTCATGGACTAGCGACTCCTACGAGCAGTACTTC. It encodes CASSWTSDSYEQYF.

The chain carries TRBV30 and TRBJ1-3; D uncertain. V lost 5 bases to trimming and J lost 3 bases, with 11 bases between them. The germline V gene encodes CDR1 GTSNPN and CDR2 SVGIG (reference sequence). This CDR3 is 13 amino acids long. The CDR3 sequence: CAWGGLFGNTIYF. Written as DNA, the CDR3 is TGTGCCTGGGGAGGGCTTTTTGGAAACACCATATATTTT.

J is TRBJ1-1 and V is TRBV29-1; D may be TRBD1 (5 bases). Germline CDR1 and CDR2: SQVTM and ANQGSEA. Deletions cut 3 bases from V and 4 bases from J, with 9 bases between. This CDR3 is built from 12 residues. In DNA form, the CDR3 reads TGCAGCGTTGATATAAGGGGCACTGAAGCTTTCTTT. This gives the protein CSVDIRGTEAFF.

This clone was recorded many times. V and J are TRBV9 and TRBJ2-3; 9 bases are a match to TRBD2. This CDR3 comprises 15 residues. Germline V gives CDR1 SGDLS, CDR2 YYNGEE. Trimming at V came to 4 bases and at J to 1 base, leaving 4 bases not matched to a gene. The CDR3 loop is CASSRSSGGTDTQYF. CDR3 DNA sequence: TGTGCCAGCAGCAGGTCTAGCGGGGGCACAGATACGCAGTATTTT. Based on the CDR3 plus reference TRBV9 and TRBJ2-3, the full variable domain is DSGVTQTPKHLITATGQRVTLRCSPRSGDLSVYWYQQSLDQGLQFLIQYYNGEERAKGNILERFSAQQFPDLHSELNLSSLELGDSALYFCASSRSSGGTDTQYFGPGTRLTVL.

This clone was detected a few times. The DNA for the CDR3 is TGTGCCAGCAGCCTAGGGACGGGTACGAGACGGGAGACCCAGTACTTC. Residues: CASSLGTGTRRETQYF. This rearrangement joins TRBV14 to TRBJ2-5; D is perhaps TRBD1 or TRBD2 (5 bases each). The CDR3 has 16 residues. Germline values: CDR1 SGHDN, CDR2 FVKESK. Trimming took 4 bases from V and 5 from J, leaving 20 bases between them. The variable domain in full, with the rest retrieved from reference TRBV14 and TRBJ2-5, is EAGVTQFPSHSVIEKGQTVTLRCDPISGHDNLYWYRRVMGKEIKFLLHFVKESKQDESGMPNNRFLAERTGGTYSTLKVQPAELEDSGVYFCASSLGTGTRRETQYFGPGTRLLVL.

The CDR3 sequence: CASSEADRGYTF. CDR3 nucleotide sequence: TGTGCCAGCAGTGAAGCGGACAGGGGCTACACCTTC. This sequence joins TRBV6-1 and TRBJ1-2; 7 nucleotides match TRBD1. The CDR3 is 12 amino acids. Germline V gene lookup returns CDR1 MNHNS and CDR2 SASEGT. V lost 0 bases, J lost 8 bases, and 0 bases stayed unmatched.

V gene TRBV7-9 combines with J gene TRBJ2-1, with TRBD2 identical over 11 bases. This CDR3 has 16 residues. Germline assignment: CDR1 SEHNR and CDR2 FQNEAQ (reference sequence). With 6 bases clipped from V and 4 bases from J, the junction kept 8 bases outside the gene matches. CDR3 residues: CASSSDGTSGYNEQFF. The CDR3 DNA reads TGTGCCAGCAGTTCAGACGGGACTAGCGGATACAATGAGCAGTTCTTC.

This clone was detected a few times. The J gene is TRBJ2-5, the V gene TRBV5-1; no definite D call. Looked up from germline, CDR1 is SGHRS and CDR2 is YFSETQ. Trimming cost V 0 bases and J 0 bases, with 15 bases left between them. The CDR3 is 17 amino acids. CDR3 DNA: TGCGCCAGCAGCTTGGCCTTAGGACGGGTGTACCAAGAGACCCAGTACTTC. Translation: CASSLALGRVYQETQYF.

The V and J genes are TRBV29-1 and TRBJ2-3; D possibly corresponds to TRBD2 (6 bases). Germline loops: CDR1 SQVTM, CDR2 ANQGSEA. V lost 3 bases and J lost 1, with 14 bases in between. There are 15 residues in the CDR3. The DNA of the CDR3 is TGCAGCGTTGAGGGGGGTCTAGGTGGCACAGATACGCAGTATTTT. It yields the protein CSVEGGLGGTDTQYF.

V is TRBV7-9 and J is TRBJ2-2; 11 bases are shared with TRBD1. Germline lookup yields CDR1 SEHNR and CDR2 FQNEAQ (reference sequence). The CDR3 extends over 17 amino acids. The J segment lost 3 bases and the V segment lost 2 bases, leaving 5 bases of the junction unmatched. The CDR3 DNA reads TGTGCCAGCAGCTTAAGTAGGACAGGGGGCGACACCGGGGAGCTGTTTTTT. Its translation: CASSLSRTGGDTGELFF.

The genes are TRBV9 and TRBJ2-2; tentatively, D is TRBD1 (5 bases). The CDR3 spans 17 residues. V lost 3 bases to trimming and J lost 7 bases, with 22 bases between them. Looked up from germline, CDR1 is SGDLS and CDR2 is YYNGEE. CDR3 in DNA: TGTGCCAGCAGCGCCCACTCGCTTGGGGCTGGGGTCGGGGAGCTGTTTTTT. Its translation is CASSAHSLGAGVGELFF.

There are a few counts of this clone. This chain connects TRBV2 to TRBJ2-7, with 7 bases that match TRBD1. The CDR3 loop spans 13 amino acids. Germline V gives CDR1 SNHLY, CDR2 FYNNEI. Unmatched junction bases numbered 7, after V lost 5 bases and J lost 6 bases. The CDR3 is CASSKDRVLEQYF. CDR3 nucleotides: TGTGCCAGCAGTAAAGACAGGGTTCTCGAGCAGTACTTC. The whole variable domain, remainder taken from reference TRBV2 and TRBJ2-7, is EPEVTQTPSHQVTQMGQEVILRCVPISNHLYFYWYRQILGQKVEFLVSFYNNEISEKSEIFDDQFSVERPDGSNFTLKIRSTKLEDSAMYFCASSKDRVLEQYFGPGTRLTVT.

CDR3 DNA sequence: TGTGCCAGCAGCCTTCCCCGGACTAGCGGCCGCACCGGGGAGCTGTTTTTT. The encoded protein is CASSLPRTSGRTGELFF. The V and J genes are TRBV11-2 and TRBJ2-2; TRBD2 aligns across 10 bases. V lost 5 bases and J lost 4; bases outside the gene matches: 10. The CDR3 has 17 residues. The germline V gene has CDR1 SGHAT and CDR2 FQNNGV.

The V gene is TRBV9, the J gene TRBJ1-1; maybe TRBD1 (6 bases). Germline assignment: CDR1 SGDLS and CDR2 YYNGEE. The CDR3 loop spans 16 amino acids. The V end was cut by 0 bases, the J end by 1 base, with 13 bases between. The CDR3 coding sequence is TGTGCCAGCAGCGTAGGGGGGCAGGGCACGAACACTGAAGCTTTCTTT. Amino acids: CASSVGGQGTNTEAFF.

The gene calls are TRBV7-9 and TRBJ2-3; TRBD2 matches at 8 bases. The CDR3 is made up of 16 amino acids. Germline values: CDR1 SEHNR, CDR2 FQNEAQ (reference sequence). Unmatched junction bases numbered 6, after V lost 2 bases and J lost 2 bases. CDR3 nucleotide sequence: TGTGCCAGCAGCTTAATGTCTAGCGGGTACACAGATACGCAGTATTTT. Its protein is CASSLMSSGYTDTQYF.

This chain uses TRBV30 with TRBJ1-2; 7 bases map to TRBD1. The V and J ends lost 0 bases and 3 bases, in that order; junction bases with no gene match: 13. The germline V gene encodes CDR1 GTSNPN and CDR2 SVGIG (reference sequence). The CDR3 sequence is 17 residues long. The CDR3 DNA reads TGTGCCTGGAGTGTACGGGGGTCGACAGGGCTGGACTATGGCTACACCTTC. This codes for CAWSVRGSTGLDYGYTF.

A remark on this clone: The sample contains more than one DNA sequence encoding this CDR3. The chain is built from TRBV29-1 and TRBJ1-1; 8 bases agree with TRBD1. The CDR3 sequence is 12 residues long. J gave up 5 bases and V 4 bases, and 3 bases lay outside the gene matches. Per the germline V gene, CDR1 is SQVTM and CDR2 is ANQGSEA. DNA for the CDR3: TGCAGCGTTGCAGGGGGCGAAACTGAAGCTTTCTTT. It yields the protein CSVAGGETEAFF.

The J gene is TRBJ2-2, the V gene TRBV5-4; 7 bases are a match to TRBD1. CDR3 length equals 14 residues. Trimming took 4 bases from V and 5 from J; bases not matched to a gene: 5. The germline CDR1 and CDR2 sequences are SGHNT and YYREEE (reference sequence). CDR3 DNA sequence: TGTGCCAGCAGCGTCGGGACAGCTACCGGGGAGCTGTTTTTT. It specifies CASSVGTATGELFF.